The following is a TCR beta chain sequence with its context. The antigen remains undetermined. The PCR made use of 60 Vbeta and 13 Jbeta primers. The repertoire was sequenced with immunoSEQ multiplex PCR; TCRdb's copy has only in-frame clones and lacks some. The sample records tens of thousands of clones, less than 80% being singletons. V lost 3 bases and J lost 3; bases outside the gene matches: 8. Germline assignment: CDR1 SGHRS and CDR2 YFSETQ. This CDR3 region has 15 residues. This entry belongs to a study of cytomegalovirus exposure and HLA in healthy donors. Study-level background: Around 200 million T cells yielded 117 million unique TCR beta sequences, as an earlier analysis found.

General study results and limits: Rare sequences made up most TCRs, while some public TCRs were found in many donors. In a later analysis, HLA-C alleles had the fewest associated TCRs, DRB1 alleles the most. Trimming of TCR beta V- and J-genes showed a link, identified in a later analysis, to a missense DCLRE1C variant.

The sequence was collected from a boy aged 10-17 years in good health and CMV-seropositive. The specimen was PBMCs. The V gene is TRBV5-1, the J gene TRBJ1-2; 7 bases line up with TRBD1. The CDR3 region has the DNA TGCGCCAGCAGCTGGGGAATTACAGGGGACTATGGCTACACCTTC. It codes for CASSWGITGDYGYTF.